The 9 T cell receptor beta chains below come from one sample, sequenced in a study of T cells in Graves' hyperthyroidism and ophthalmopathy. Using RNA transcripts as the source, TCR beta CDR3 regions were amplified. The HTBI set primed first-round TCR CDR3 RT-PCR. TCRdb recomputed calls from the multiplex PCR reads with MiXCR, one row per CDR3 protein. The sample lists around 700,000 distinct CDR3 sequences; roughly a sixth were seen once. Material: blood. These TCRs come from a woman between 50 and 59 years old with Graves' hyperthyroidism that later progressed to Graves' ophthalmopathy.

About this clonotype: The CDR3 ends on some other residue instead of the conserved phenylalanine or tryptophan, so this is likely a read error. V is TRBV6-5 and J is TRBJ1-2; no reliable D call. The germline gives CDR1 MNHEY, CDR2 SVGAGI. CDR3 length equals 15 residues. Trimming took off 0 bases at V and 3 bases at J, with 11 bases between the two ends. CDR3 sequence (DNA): TGTGCCAGCAGTTACTCGCACAGCGCACACTATGGCTACACCCTC. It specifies CASSYSHSAHYGYTL.

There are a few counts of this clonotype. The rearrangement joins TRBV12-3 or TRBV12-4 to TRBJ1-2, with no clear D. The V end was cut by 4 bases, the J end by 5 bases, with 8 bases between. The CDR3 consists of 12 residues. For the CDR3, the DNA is TGTGCCAGCAGTTGGGAAGGGTATGGCTACACCTTC. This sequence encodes CASSWEGYGYTF.

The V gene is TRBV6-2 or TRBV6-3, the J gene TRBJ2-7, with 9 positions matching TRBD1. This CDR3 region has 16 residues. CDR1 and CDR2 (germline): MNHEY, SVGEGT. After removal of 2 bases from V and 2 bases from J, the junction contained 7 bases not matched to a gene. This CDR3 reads CASSYGTGSSPYEQYF. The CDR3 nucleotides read TGTGCCAGCAGTTACGGGACAGGGTCTAGCCCCTACGAGCAGTACTTC.

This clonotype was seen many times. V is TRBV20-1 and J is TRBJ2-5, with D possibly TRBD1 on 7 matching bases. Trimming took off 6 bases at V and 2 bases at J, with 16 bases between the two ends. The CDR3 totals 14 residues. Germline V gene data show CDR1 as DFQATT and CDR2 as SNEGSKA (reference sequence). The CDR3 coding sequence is TGCAGTGCGAGACAGGGAGGTCAACAAGAGACCCAGTACTTC. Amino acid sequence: CSARQGGQQETQYF.

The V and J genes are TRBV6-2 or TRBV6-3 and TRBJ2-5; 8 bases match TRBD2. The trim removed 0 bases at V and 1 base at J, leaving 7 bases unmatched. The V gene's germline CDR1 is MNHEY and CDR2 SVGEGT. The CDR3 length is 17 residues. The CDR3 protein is CASSYSVSGDLQETQYF. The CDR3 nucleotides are TGTGCCAGCAGTTACTCGGTTAGCGGGGACCTCCAAGAGACCCAGTACTTC.

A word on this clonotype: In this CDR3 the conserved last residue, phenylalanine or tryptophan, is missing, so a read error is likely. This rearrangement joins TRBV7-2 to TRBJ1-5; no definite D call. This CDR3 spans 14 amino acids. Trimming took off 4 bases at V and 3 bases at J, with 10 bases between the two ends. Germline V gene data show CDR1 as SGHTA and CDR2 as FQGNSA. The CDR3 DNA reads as TGTGCCAGCAGCTGGACGGTGAACAATCAGCCCCAGCATCTT. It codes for CASSWTVNNQPQHL.

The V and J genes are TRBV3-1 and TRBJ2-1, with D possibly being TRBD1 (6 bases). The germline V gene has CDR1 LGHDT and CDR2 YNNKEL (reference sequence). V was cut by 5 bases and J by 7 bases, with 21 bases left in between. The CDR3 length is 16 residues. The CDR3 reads CASSSPGHKPSNEQFF. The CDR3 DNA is TGTGCCAGCAGCTCTCCGGGACATAAACCCTCTAATGAGCAGTTCTTC.

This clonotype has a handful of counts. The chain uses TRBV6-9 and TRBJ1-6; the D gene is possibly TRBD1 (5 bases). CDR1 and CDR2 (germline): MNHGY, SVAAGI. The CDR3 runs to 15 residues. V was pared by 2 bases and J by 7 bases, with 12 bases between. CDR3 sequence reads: CASSYIGQLNSPLHF. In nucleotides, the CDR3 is TGTGCCAGCAGTTATATTGGACAACTGAATTCACCCCTCCACTTT.

The CDR3 is CASSYFGGADNEQFF. Here the CDR3 DNA reads TGTGCCAGCAGTTATTTTGGGGGGGCGGACAATGAGCAGTTCTTC. J is TRBJ2-1 and V is TRBV7-6, with a possible D match to TRBD2 (7 bases). The V gene lost 6 bases and the J gene lost 5 bases, with 17 bases spanning the gap. Per the germline V gene, CDR1 is SGHVS and CDR2 is FNYEAQ. This CDR3 is 15 amino acids long.